This T cell receptor beta chain originates from a study of blood T cell repertoires in COVID-19. Sequenced by immunoSEQ multiplex PCR; TCRdb stores in-frame clones only, minus some. The data hold 130,000 or so clones, with roughly 86% observed a single time. V dropped 5 bases and J dropped 3 bases, with 7 bases sitting between them. Germline-derived CDR1 and CDR2 are SEHNR and FQNEAQ (reference sequence). The CDR3 is made up of 12 amino acids. This chain connects TRBV7-9 to TRBJ1-1; no definite D call. The clonotype was recovered from a woman in her seventies with COVID-19, enrolled during active disease. Sequenced: peripheral blood. This CDR3 is CASSPDYTEAFF. The CDR3 coding sequence is TGTGCCAGCAGCCCGGACTACACTGAAGCTTTCTTT.